What follows are 24 T cell receptor beta chains derived from one specimen sequenced in a study of blood T cell repertoires in COVID-19 (dated by TCRdb to about 2020). Receptors were amplified or captured by the immunoSEQ multiplex PCR assay. TCRdb took this table from immuneACCESS and kept in-frame rearrangements with V and J called. Such tables lack part of the clones; where checked against another copy, unresolved V genes explain under half of the gap, and the rest is unexplained. This sample gives 60,000 to 85,000 clones in total; roughly 74% of them show up just once. Roughly a sixth of the sample is in the top ten clones. The sequenced material came from peripheral blood. The source of these receptors is a human donor in a cohort sampled during active COVID-19.

This chain uses TRBV6-2 or TRBV6-3 with TRBJ2-2; TRBD2 might be the D (5 bases). Germline V gene lookup returns CDR1 MNHEY and CDR2 SVGEGT. Deletions cut 4 bases from V and 7 bases from J, with 13 bases between. The CDR3 runs to 14 residues. CDR3 DNA: TGTGCCAGCAGTTTACAACTAGAGAGCGGGGAGCTGTTTTTT. Translated: CASSLQLESGELFF.

V and J are TRBV28 and TRBJ1-2; TRBD1 matches at 8 bases. CDR3 size: 13 residues. Germline loops: CDR1 MDHEN, CDR2 SYDVKM. The V segment lost 4 bases and the J segment 7 bases; nucleotides outside the gene matches: 5. For the CDR3, the DNA is TGTGCCAGCAGTTCGACAGGGGTTGCTGGCTACACCTTC. Translating gives CASSSTGVAGYTF.

The rearrangement joins TRBV28 to TRBJ1-3; D uncertain. V lost 4 bases and J lost 0, with 10 bases in between. The germline gives CDR1 MDHEN, CDR2 SYDVKM. This CDR3 region has 15 residues. CDR3 loop: CASSSPAGSGNTIYF. In nucleotides, the CDR3 is TGTGCCAGCAGTTCCCCGGCGGGCTCTGGAAACACCATATATTTT.

This clone was seen only a few times. V gene TRBV10-3 combines with J gene TRBJ2-1; 9 bases are shared with TRBD1. Trimming removed 6 bases from V and 0 bases from J; junction bases left unmatched: 6. The CDR3 consists of 16 residues. Germline V gives CDR1 ENHRY, CDR2 SYGVKD. The CDR3 protein is CAIRTQGALSYNEQFF. The CDR3 DNA is TGTGCCATCAGAACACAGGGGGCCCTCTCCTACAATGAGCAGTTCTTC.

The table lists this clone with a count of one. This chain links TRBV24-1 with TRBJ2-2; tentatively, D is TRBD2 (6 bases). The CDR3 extends over 16 amino acids. Germline lookup yields CDR1 KGHDR and CDR2 SFDVKD. V was trimmed by 2 bases and J by 0 bases, leaving 9 bases between them. The CDR3 reads CATSDSGVPNTGELFF. The CDR3 region has the DNA TGTGCCACCAGTGATTCGGGGGTCCCGAACACCGGGGAGCTGTTTTTT.

This chain joins TRBV7-9 and TRBJ2-5, with TRBD1 matching 7 bases. Germline CDR1 SEHNR, CDR2 FQNEAQ (reference sequence). With 5 bases clipped from V and 2 bases from J, the junction kept 11 bases outside the gene matches. The CDR3 loop spans 16 amino acids. CDR3 sequence (DNA): TGTGCCAGCAGCCCCCCGTTCAGACAGGGTCAAGAGACCCAGTACTTC. Protein sequence: CASSPPFRQGQETQYF.

In this sample, this clone turned up a few times. This sequence joins TRBV14 and TRBJ1-6; a weak D match, TRBD1 (6 bases). The germline CDR1 and CDR2 sequences are SGHDN and FVKESK. V was shortened by 2 bases and J by 15 bases, with 14 bases between the two germline ends. The CDR3 runs to 13 residues. The CDR3 nucleotides are TGTGCCAGCAGCCAATCCAGGGGAAGTGACCTCCACTTT. Its protein is CASSQSRGSDLHF.

The CDR3 region is CASSHGTGMMRTQHF. Here the CDR3 DNA reads TGTGCCAGCAGCCACGGGACAGGGATGATGAGGACCCAGCATTTT. The chain has TRBV5-6 and TRBJ1-5; 9 bases match TRBD1. This CDR3 region has 15 residues. Trimming at V came to 4 bases and at J to 11 bases, leaving 13 bases not matched to a gene. Germline V gene lookup returns CDR1 SGHDT and CDR2 YYEEEE.

V and J are TRBV11-2 and TRBJ1-1; no firm D call. Looked up from germline, CDR1 is SGHAT and CDR2 is FQNNGV. The CDR3 length is 14 residues. V lost 5 bases to trimming and J lost 6 bases, with 16 bases between them. The DNA for the CDR3 is TGTGCCAGCAGCAACTCTCTGGGGAGGGCTGAAGCTTTCTTT. It is translated as CASSNSLGRAEAFF.

As DNA, the CDR3 is TGTGCCAGCAGTTTTACTAGCGGGAGTATCTCTGGGGCCAACGTCCTGACTTTC. This translates into CASSFTSGSISGANVLTF. The V gene is TRBV28, the J gene TRBJ2-6, with TRBD2 identical over 11 bases. After removal of 3 bases from V and 0 bases from J, the junction contained 4 bases not matched to a gene. The CDR3 is 18 amino acids. Germline lookup yields CDR1 MDHEN and CDR2 SYDVKM.

The J gene is TRBJ1-2, the V gene TRBV6-6; 7 bases align to TRBD1. CDR3 length: 14 residues. V lost 2 bases and J lost 3; bases outside the gene matches: 3. Germline V lookup: CDR1 MNHNY, CDR2 SVGAGI (reference sequence). The CDR3 loop is CASSYKGADYGYTF. DNA of the CDR3: TGTGCCAGCAGTTACAAGGGGGCTGACTATGGCTACACCTTC.

The V gene is TRBV10-1, the J gene TRBJ1-5, with 7 bases lining up with TRBD1. The CDR3 is made up of 15 amino acids. The junction had 7 bases not matched to a gene; V was cut back by 6 bases and J by 2 bases. Per germline, CDR1 WNHNN and CDR2 SYGVQD (reference sequence). As DNA, the CDR3 is TGCGCCAGCAGAGGACAGGCGCCCTGCAATCAGCCCCAGCATTTT. Protein sequence: CASRGQAPCNQPQHF.

In regard to this clone: The sample carries other DNA sequences with the same CDR3. The J gene is TRBJ2-2, the V gene TRBV19, with a tentative D call TRBD2 (5 bases). The CDR3 has 13 amino acids. V lost 5 bases, J lost 6 bases, and 10 bases lay in between. From germline, CDR1 is LNHDA and CDR2 SQIVND (reference sequence). The CDR3 coding sequence is TGTGCCAGTAGTCGGACTGGCCCCGGGGAGCTGTTTTTT. Translating it yields CASSRTGPGELFF.

The chain recombines TRBV18 with TRBJ1-2, with D hard to call. The CDR3 is 15 amino acids. Trimming left V 9 bases short and J 5 bases short, with 22 bases between. Germline V gives CDR1 KGHSH, CDR2 LQKENI. CDR3: CASQPAARIPYGYTF. CDR3 nucleotide sequence: TGTGCCAGTCAACCAGCGGCCCGGATCCCTTATGGCTACACCTTC.

The chain recombines TRBV4-2 with TRBJ2-1; possible D gene TRBD2, 5 bases. In germline, CDR1 is LGHNA, CDR2 YNFKEQ. This CDR3 is 14 amino acids long. Between the trimmed V and J ends, which lost 2 bases and 7 bases, there was a span of 12 bases. Here the CDR3 reads CASSQIKSGNEQFF. The CDR3 nucleotides read TGTGCCAGCAGCCAAATTAAGTCGGGGAATGAGCAGTTCTTC.

V gene TRBV3-1 (or the pseudogene TRBV3-2) combines with J gene TRBJ1-1, with TRBD1 identical over 8 bases. The CDR3 spans 17 residues. Trimming took 4 bases from V and 1 from J; bases not matched to a gene: 11. CDR1 and CDR2 (germline): LGHDT, YNNKEL (reference sequence). CDR3 residues: CASSRGTGVLGNTEAFF. The CDR3 DNA reads TGTGCCAGCAGCCGGGGGACAGGAGTCCTTGGGAACACTGAAGCTTTCTTT.

V and J are TRBV5-1 and TRBJ1-5; D gene unclear. The germline V and J ends were trimmed by 0 bases and 5 bases, with 6 bases remaining between them. This CDR3 has 13 residues. Germline V CDR1 and CDR2: SGHRS, YFSETQ. The CDR3 DNA reads TGCGCCAGCAGCTTGGCCCGAGATCAGCCCCAGCATTTT. It codes for CASSLARDQPQHF.

The chain couples TRBV18 to TRBJ2-1, with a possible D match to TRBD2 (6 bases). The germline V and J ends were trimmed by 2 bases and 0 bases, with 14 bases remaining between them. Germline CDR1 and CDR2: KGHSH and LQKENI. CDR3 size: 17 residues. CDR3 bases: TGTGCCAGCTCACCAGGGGTAGGTAGCGGCTCCTACAATGAGCAGTTCTTC. This encodes CASSPGVGSGSYNEQFF.

The CDR3 DNA reads TGTGCCAGCAGCTTGGCTAGCGGGAGGAACACCGGGGAGCTGTTTTTT. Amino acids: CASSLASGRNTGELFF. This chain joins TRBV5-5 and TRBJ2-2, with TRBD2 matching over 10 bases. V dropped 0 bases and J dropped 1; count of bases not matched to a gene: 0. CDR3 size: 16 residues. CDR1 SGHKS and CDR2 YYEKEE come from the germline V gene (reference sequence).

V is TRBV6-2 or TRBV6-3 and J is TRBJ2-5; 7 nucleotides match TRBD2. CDR1 is MNHEY, CDR2 SVGEGT, per germline. The CDR3 contains 12 residues. Unmatched junction bases numbered 1, after V lost 5 bases and J lost 4 bases. As DNA, the CDR3 is TGTGCCAGCAGTGGGACTATAGAGACCCAGTACTTC. Its translation: CASSGTIETQYF.

The CDR3 region has the DNA TGTGCCACCAGTGATTCCGACCAGTCGAGGACAGATACGCAGTATTTT. Translated, it gives CATSDSDQSRTDTQYF. The chain employs TRBV24-1 and TRBJ2-3; no reliable D call. The CDR3 length is 16 residues. Germline CDR1 reads KGHDR; CDR2 reads SFDVKD. With 2 bases removed from V and 3 bases from J, the gap between germline ends came to 14 bases.

About this clone itself: The junction shows a germline mismatch at one end, possibly a read error. This chain joins TRBV19 and TRBJ1-1; TRBD1 agrees at 7 bases. The germline V gene has CDR1 LNHDA and CDR2 SQIVND (reference sequence). The CDR3 runs to 12 residues. The CDR3 spells CASSAPTGIRIF. The CDR3 region has the DNA TGTGCCAGTAGTGCGCCGACAGGGATTAGGATCTTT.

The chain carries TRBV7-2 and TRBJ1-3, with 7 bases aligning to TRBD1. From germline, CDR1 is SGHTA and CDR2 FQGNSA. The trim removed 5 bases at V and 0 bases at J, leaving 10 bases unmatched. The CDR3 totals 17 residues. The DNA of the CDR3 is TGTGCCAGCAGCGGAGGGGGCAGGGGATACTCTGGAAACACCATATATTTT. Protein sequence: CASSGGGRGYSGNTIYF.

The chain uses TRBV3-1 (or the pseudogene TRBV3-2) and TRBJ2-5; 9 bases are shared with TRBD1. With V trimmed by 4 bases and J by 1 base, 1 base remained unmatched. The CDR3 runs 14 residues. The germline V gene encodes CDR1 LGHDT and CDR2 YNNKEL (reference sequence). The CDR3 DNA reads TGTGCCAGCAGCCCGGGACAGGGCCAAGAGACCCAGTACTTC. Its protein is CASSPGQGQETQYF.